Detailed here is one T cell receptor beta chain. The CDR3 is 13 amino acids. The data stem from a study of OX40 agonist ivuxolimab in advanced cancers. The table came from immunoSEQ multiplex PCR; TCRdb's copy has only in-frame clones and leaves some out. The profile shows roughly 90,000 clones, approximately 91% of them singletons. The chain joins TRBV21-1 to TRBJ1-1; whether TRBD1, the table's D call, matches the DNA was not checked. TRBV21-1 has pseudogene status. The receptor was isolated from an adult with an advanced solid tumor such as melanoma, head and neck, liver or kidney cancer. The material sequenced was CD4+ or CD8+ T cells sorted from blood, taken in a trial of the OX40 agonist ivuxolimab. CDR3 amino acids: CASSKGDRELTFF. The CDR3 DNA reads TGTGCCAGCAGCAAGGGGGACAGGGAGCTGACTTTCTTT.